Listed below are T cell receptor beta chains from one sample, sequenced in a study of blood T cell repertoires in COVID-19. Produced via immunoSEQ multiplex PCR; TCRdb's table is partial and in-frame only. The sample holds approximately 350,000 clones, 80% to 90% seen once. Material: PBMCs or T cells enriched from blood (not recorded which). These receptors were collected from a man aged 18-30 years who had recovered from COVID-19. CDR3s include the opening cysteine and the closing phenylalanine or tryptophan. The D gene is left open where the match is weak. Expanded clones are given a class, and other clones once, few, many or no size at all.

CDR3 protein	CDR3 DNA	D gene	J gene	V gene	clone size
CAISEGTGKAYEQYF	TGTGCCATCAGTGAGGGGACAGGGAAAGCCTACGAGCAGTACTTC	TRBD1	TRBJ2-7	TRBV10-3	-
CASSLGDRGMIGQYF	TGTGCCAGCAGCTTAGGGGACAGGGGAATGATAGGGCAGTACTTC	TRBD1	TRBJ2-7	TRBV11-3	-
CASSQGQTRQGILETQYF	TGCGCCAGCAGCCAAGGTCAGACAAGACAGGGGATTTTAGAGACCCAGTACTTC	TRBD1	TRBJ2-5	TRBV4-1	-
CASSSAGLATNEQFF	TGTGCCAGCAGCTCAGCGGGACTAGCGACTAATGAGCAGTTCTTC	TRBD2	TRBJ2-1	TRBV7-8	-
CASSSVTRRVPFF	TGTGCCAGCAGCTCTGTGACTAGAAGGGTTCCTTTCTTC	-	TRBJ2-1	TRBV5-8	-
CASSPRTSGGLSGELFF	TGTGCCAGCAGCCCCAGGACTAGCGGGGGGCTCAGCGGGGAGCTGTTTTTT	TRBD2	TRBJ2-2	TRBV3-1/TRBV3-2	-
CASSVASRTNEKLFF	TGTGCCAGCAGCGTAGCAAGCAGGACTAATGAAAAACTGTTTTTT	-	TRBJ1-4	TRBV9	-
CACGTVPIYSNNEKLFF	TGTGCCTGCGGGACAGTCCCCATTTATAGTAATAATGAAAAACTGTTTTTT	TRBD1	TRBJ1-4	TRBV30	-
CASSRVLQGGELFF	TGCGCCAGCAGCAGGGTGTTACAGGGCGGGGAGCTGTTTTTT	-	TRBJ2-2	TRBV5-1	-
CASSNQAGGDQPQHF	TGTGCCAGTAGTAATCAGGCTGGCGGGGATCAGCCCCAGCATTTT	-	TRBJ1-5	TRBV19	-
CSASSGEGSTGELFF	TGCAGTGCTAGTTCAGGGGAGGGGAGTACCGGGGAGCTGTTTTTT	-	TRBJ2-2	TRBV20-1	once
CASSQVGAASGEKLFF	TGTGCCAGCAGCCAAGTGGGGGCAGCGTCGGGTGAAAAACTGTTTTTT	-	TRBJ1-4	TRBV4-2	few
CASSQRASGRAGEDTQYF	TGTGCCAGCAGCCAACGCGCGAGCGGGAGGGCCGGGGAGGATACGCAGTATTTT	TRBD2	TRBJ2-3	TRBV4-2	-
CASSEYGDEQFF	TGTGCCAGCAGCGAATACGGTGATGAGCAGTTCTTC	-	TRBJ2-1	TRBV9	-
CASSRTANTEAFF	TGTGCCAGCAGCCGTACAGCGAACACTGAAGCTTTCTTT	-	TRBJ1-1	TRBV7-2	-
CATSDFGGGAGELFF	TGTGCCACCAGTGATTTTGGGGGGGGCGCCGGGGAGCTGTTTTTT	-	TRBJ2-2	TRBV24-1	-
CARSREGQGHNSPLHF	TGTGCCAGAAGCAGAGAGGGACAGGGTCATAATTCACCCCTCCACTTT	TRBD1	TRBJ1-6	TRBV5-3	-
CASGGAVYNEQFF	TGTGCCAGCGGGGGGGCGGTTTACAATGAGCAGTTCTTC	-	TRBJ2-1	TRBV3-1/TRBV3-2	-
CSVVELAAVNTQYF	TGCAGCGTTGTAGAACTAGCGGCTGTCAATACGCAGTATTTT	TRBD2	TRBJ2-3	TRBV29-1	-
CASSGGLASNEQFF	TGTGCCAGCAGCGGTGGACTAGCTAGCAATGAGCAGTTCTTC	TRBD2	TRBJ2-1	TRBV9	-
CARRQLPTTGQDQPQHF	TGTGCCAGACGACAGCTCCCAACGACGGGCCAGGATCAGCCCCAGCATTTT	-	TRBJ1-5	TRBV3-1/TRBV3-2	-
CASSPQGNNQPQHF	TGTGCCAGCAGTCCACAGGGGAACAATCAGCCCCAGCATTTT	TRBD1	TRBJ1-5	TRBV6-7	-
CASSEKGDYGYTF	TGCGCCAGCAGCGAAAAGGGGGACTATGGCTACACCTTC	-	TRBJ1-2	TRBV4-3	-
CAISEMEGFVYGYTF	TGTGCCATCAGTGAGATGGAGGGGTTCGTCTATGGCTACACCTTC	-	TRBJ1-2	TRBV10-3	-
CASSYSWAPMGTQYF	TGTGCCAGCAGTTACTCCTGGGCCCCGATGGGGACCCAGTACTTC	-	TRBJ2-5	TRBV6-5	-
CASSVAGGGPNEQFF	TGTGCCAGCAGCGTAGCTGGGGGGGGGCCAAATGAGCAGTTCTTC	-	TRBJ2-1	TRBV9	-
CASSFLAGGYTGELFF	TGTGCCAGCAGCTTCTTGGCGGGAGGGTACACCGGGGAGCTGTTTTTT	TRBD2	TRBJ2-2	TRBV7-2	-
CASTPRTLISGQGSYEQYF	TGTGCCAGCACTCCCCGGACCCTTATTTCGGGACAGGGATCCTACGAGCAGTACTTC	TRBD1	TRBJ2-7	TRBV27	-
CASSRGLAGLNEQFF	TGTGCCAGCAGCCGCGGACTAGCGGGGCTCAATGAGCAGTTCTTC	TRBD2	TRBJ2-1	TRBV7-2	-
CASARDSYEQYF	TGTGCCAGCGCTCGGGACAGTTACGAGCAGTACTTC	TRBD1	TRBJ2-7	TRBV6-5	-
CASSLRGYMNTEAFF	TGTGCCAGCAGCTTACGGGGGTATATGAACACTGAAGCTTTCTTT	-	TRBJ1-1	TRBV7-2	-
CASSPGQGGGETQYF	TGCGCCAGCAGCCCCGGACAGGGAGGGGGAGAGACCCAGTACTTC	-	TRBJ2-5	TRBV5-1	-
CASSPPDRPYSNQPQHF	TGTGCCAGCAGCCCCCCCGACAGGCCTTATAGCAATCAGCCCCAGCATTTT	-	TRBJ1-5	TRBV7-3	-
CASSQPFDRTTNEKLFF	TGCGCCAGCAGCCAGCCCTTCGACAGGACAACTAATGAAAAACTGTTTTTT	-	TRBJ1-4	TRBV4-1	-
CASSPSGGRTDTQYF	TGTGCCAGCAGCCCGTCGGGGGGGCGAACAGATACGCAGTATTTT	TRBD2	TRBJ2-3	TRBV4-2	-
CASSEPGTGNYEQYF	TGTGCCAGCAGTGAACCCGGGACAGGGAACTACGAGCAGTACTTC	TRBD1	TRBJ2-7	TRBV6-1	-
CASSVAGTGSLGELFF	TGTGCCAGCAGCGTTGCCGGGACAGGGTCCTTGGGGGAGCTGTTTTTT	TRBD1	TRBJ2-2	TRBV9	-
CATRASGSSNEQFF	TGTGCCACCAGGGCTAGCGGGAGTAGCAATGAGCAGTTCTTC	TRBD2	TRBJ2-1	TRBV24-1	-
CSVSTGNTEAFF	TGCAGCGTTTCGACAGGGAACACTGAAGCTTTCTTT	-	TRBJ1-1	TRBV29-1	-
CASSIGNRVNNSPLHF	TGTGCCAGTAGTATAGGGAACAGGGTGAATAATTCACCCCTCCACTTT	-	TRBJ1-6	TRBV19	-
CASGSKAFF	TGTGCTAGTGGATCCAAAGCTTTCTTT	-	TRBJ1-1	TRBV12-5	once
CASSPGQGAGQYF	TGTGCCAGCAGTCCGGGACAGGGGGCAGGTCAGTACTTC	TRBD1	TRBJ2-4	TRBV12-3/TRBV12-4	-
CASSLYPGTSPLGTDTQYF	TGTGCCAGCAGCTTATACCCCGGGACTAGCCCTTTAGGCACAGATACGCAGTATTTT	TRBD2	TRBJ2-3	TRBV7-3	-
CASSPRGFSGANVLTF	TGTGCCAGTAGTCCCCGGGGGTTCTCTGGGGCCAACGTCCTGACTTTC	-	TRBJ2-6	TRBV19	few
CSVVPLAGGDNEQFF	TGCAGCGTTGTACCCCTAGCGGGGGGAGACAATGAGCAGTTCTTC	TRBD2	TRBJ2-1	TRBV29-1	-
CASSYDFNYGYTF	TGTGCCAGCAGCTATGACTTTAACTATGGCTACACCTTC	-	TRBJ1-2	TRBV7-9	-
CASSPRLGGAKNIQYF	TGTGCCAGCAGTCCCCGCCTCGGAGGGGCCAAAAACATTCAGTACTTC	-	TRBJ2-4	TRBV14	-
CASSFYLTTSGRNEQFF	TGTGCCAGCAGCTTCTACCTGACGACTAGCGGAAGAAATGAGCAGTTCTTC	TRBD2	TRBJ2-1	TRBV7-2	-
CASSFLYEQYF	TGTGCCAGCAGTTTCCTCTACGAGCAGTACTTC	-	TRBJ2-7	TRBV27	-